This T cell receptor beta chain was sequenced during a study of CD4 T cells in relation to SARS-CoV-2 and coronaviruses. TCRdb keeps only in-frame clones here, not all; method: immunoSEQ multiplex PCR. The sample consists of around 11,000 clones, over 65% of them appearing once. Unmatched junction bases numbered 2, after V lost 5 bases and J lost 0 bases. CDR1 is MNHEY and CDR2 is SVGAGI in the germline V gene. The CDR3 is made up of 14 amino acids. Before the COVID-19 pandemic, during about 2010-2018, CD4+ T cells were taken from unexposed donors. Isolation of CD4+ T cells took place after about 10 days in culture. Details on this clone: Its specificity is not known.

The TCR was taken from a human donor in good health. What was sequenced was CD4+ T cells from PBMCs, cultured in vitro. The V and J genes are TRBV6-5 and TRBJ2-7; TRBD1 matches 9 bases. The CDR3 DNA reads as TGTGCCAGCAGTAGACAGGGGGTCTCCTACGAGCAGTACTTC. It translates to CASSRQGVSYEQYF.